The T cell receptor beta chain under discussion was sequenced for a study of radiation and T cells in renal cell carcinoma (dated by TCRdb to between 2020 and 2021). About the investigation overall: Samples were obtained from a clinical trial, in which 15 Gy stereotactic body radiation therapy was delivered to primary renal cell carcinomas and nephrectomy was performed 4 weeks later. Across all 53 samples, over 4,000,000 unique CDR3 nucleotide sequences encoding approximately 3,000,000 unique CDR3 amino acid sequences were identified. In total, around 53 samples, comprising 26 tumors and approximately 27 peripheral blood samples, were subjected to TCR beta sequencing. Broad study findings and their caveats: Tracking of blood repertoire dynamics stopped at less than five weeks after treatment, with no follow-up past that point. With a single-armed trial design, the study had no way to address how radiation dose or scheduling affects the TCR repertoire. No pretreatment tumor biopsies were available, so the baseline intratumoral presence of clonotypes could not be determined. In blood, the top tumor clonotypes increased from baseline to 2 weeks after radiation and then shrank by 4 weeks, which suggests a temporary expansion of tumor-resident clones.

TCR beta libraries were generated from genomic DNA with the immunoSEQ kit, following the manufacturer's recommendations. To prepare the libraries, a first multiplex PCR with proprietary primers was run, followed by a second PCR that added unique barcodes, and a bead cleanup was done after each round. A positive control reaction and a negative control reaction, both provided in the kit, were run with every batch of samples. The final libraries were assessed on an Agilent 4200 TapeStation D1000 ScreenTape, pooled by volume, and quantified by qPCR. Sequencing was performed on an Illumina NextSeq500 using a MidOutput 150-cycle cartridge, with 156 Read1 cycles, 15 Index1 cycles, and the kit custom primers. The pooled library was loaded at roughly 1 pM, and roughly 20% PhiX control was spiked in. Per the original workflow: The vendor-processed data were analyzed in R, and a clonotype was defined as all T cells that share the same CDR3 nucleotide sequence. For clone abundance analyses, frequencies were normalized to the 10,000 most abundant clones in each sample. Public T cell clones, averaging fewer than five per sample, were removed before analysis. An abundance difference of at least 32-fold between compartments was the criterion for calling clonotypes tumor-enriched or baseline blood-enriched. A beta-binomial differential abundance model was used to identify clonotypes that expanded or contracted between blood time points. The Baroni-Urbani and Buser coefficient was used to measure tumor-blood repertoire similarity, and groups were compared with two-tailed Wilcoxon tests in R. TCRdb's version of the immuneACCESS table is confined to in-frame rearrangements and falls short of the full clone set. An unresolved V gene accounts for under half of the shortfall where checked; the remainder is of unknown origin. V and J calls and clone size follow that table, whereas D and trimming were derived from the DNA. The sample contains some 150,000 clones, 83% of them found a single time. Together, the top ten hold less than 25% of the sample.

To note about this clone: Its antigen target is currently unknown. One base away there is no much larger clone; base qualities are not given.

The CDR3 goes from the cysteine to the phenylalanine over 16 residues. Here the CDR3 DNA is all that survives: 48 bases in frame from base 1. V is cut by 6 bases and J by 0 bases, and the space between the germline ends is 12 bases. As encoded in the germline V gene, CDR1 is MDHEN while CDR2 is SYDVKM. Reading the label with the study, this specimen's time point is: baseline pretreatment blood. Explained via the paper, the treatment or condition label denotes: 15 Gy SBRT to primary tumor, nephrectomy 4 weeks later. Serial peripheral blood from radiation-treated patients was sampled at baseline, 2 weeks and 4 weeks after SBRT to track tumor-enriched clonotypes. Every patient had renal cell carcinoma of clear cell pathology. The QIAamp DNA Blood Mini Kit (Qiagen) was used to prepare genomic DNA for TCR sequencing. The analyses included only samples that passed all quality control checks.

The sample consisted of blood, taken from a patient whose treatment included radiotherapy and nephrectomy. Here the chain combines TRBV28 and TRBJ2-6; the D gene cannot be named for sure. The source is a woman between 45 and 65 years old with renal cell carcinoma. The CDR3 has the sequence CASSRDGLSGANVLTF. The nucleotide sequence reads as follows: TGTGCCAGCAGCCGCGACGGGCTCTCTGGGGCCAACGTCCTGACTTTC.